The 20 T cell receptor beta chains below all came from one sample that was sequenced in a study of patients and donors after allogeneic stem cell transplantation. MiXCR, run by TCRdb on the RT-PCR reads, gives a single entry per CDR3 protein. The profile covers roughly 960,000 distinct CDR3 sequences, with 18% appearing a single time and approximately 5.9% taken by the ten largest. The specimen sequenced was blood, either unsorted or a sorted T cell fraction (not recorded which). The receptors originated from a human donor who was either an allogeneic HSCT recipient or a stem cell or donor lymphocyte infusion donor (not recorded which). It is not recorded whose cells these are; they may come from a transplant donor.

The chain recombines TRBV27 with TRBJ1-6; 11 bases align to TRBD1. CDR3 length: 16 residues. V gave up 0 bases and J gave up 9 bases; unmatched junction bases: 4. Germline assignment: CDR1 MNHEY and CDR2 SMNVEV (reference sequence). In DNA, the CDR3 is TGTGCCAGCAGTTTATCGCCCGGGACAGGGGGTTCACCCCTCCACTTT. This codes for CASSLSPGTGGSPLHF.

This clonotype was seen repeatedly, ten times or more. This sequence joins TRBV5-6 and TRBJ1-1; D is undetermined. CDR3 length: 15 residues. The germline V gene encodes CDR1 SGHDT and CDR2 YYEEEE. Deletions cut 4 bases from V and 0 bases from J, with 13 bases between. In nucleotides, the CDR3 is TGTGCCAGCAGCCCGGGTTCCGGAGTGAACACTGAAGCTTTCTTT. Amino acids: CASSPGSGVNTEAFF.

The V and J genes are TRBV20-1 and TRBJ2-7; D is unclear. CDR1 is DFQATT and CDR2 is SNEGSKA in the germline V gene (reference sequence). V was clipped by 2 bases and J by 7 bases, with 12 bases between them. The CDR3 runs 12 residues. In nucleotides, the CDR3 is TGCAGTGCTAGATCAAGTGTACGGGAGCAGTACTTC. Its protein product is CSARSSVREQYF.

The chain carries TRBV4-1 and TRBJ1-2; D possibly corresponds to TRBD1 (5 bases). The CDR3 totals 16 residues. The germline V and J ends were trimmed by 1 base and 4 bases, with 16 bases remaining between them. Germline V gives CDR1 MGHRA, CDR2 YSYEKL. CDR3 region: CASSQGHYHRSYGYTF. CDR3 in DNA: TGCGCCAGCAGCCAAGGTCATTATCACAGGAGCTATGGCTACACCTTC.

The V gene is TRBV20-1, the J gene TRBJ2-1; a possible D gene is TRBD2 (7 bases). The germline V gene encodes CDR1 DFQATT and CDR2 SNEGSKA (reference sequence). This CDR3 spans 12 amino acids. Trimming pared 7 bases from V and 8 bases from J, leaving 15 bases between. The CDR3, as DNA: TGCAGTGTTGAGCTGCGGGGGCATGAGCAGTTCTTC. Protein sequence: CSVELRGHEQFF.

This clonotype was seen more than once but under ten times. The chain employs TRBV10-3 and TRBJ1-1; 7 nucleotides line up with TRBD1. The V gene's germline CDR1 is ENHRY and CDR2 SYGVKD. This CDR3 comprises 13 residues. V lost 7 bases and J lost 1; bases outside the gene matches: 3. CDR3 sequence reads: CAITRQGNTEAFF. Here the CDR3 DNA reads TGTGCCATCACCAGACAGGGGAACACTGAAGCTTTCTTT.

In this sample, this clonotype turned up a few times. The chain couples TRBV7-3 to TRBJ1-1; weak D call: TRBD1 (5 bases). The CDR3 has 15 residues. CDR1 and CDR2 from the germline V gene are SGHTA and FQGTGA. V was trimmed by 4 bases and J by 4 bases, leaving 16 bases between them. CDR3 coding DNA: TGTGCCAGCAGCTCAGCAGGGTTCGAGGGCACTGAAGCTTTCTTT. Protein product: CASSSAGFEGTEAFF.

The rearrangement uses TRBV25-1 and TRBJ2-7; possibly TRBD2 for D (5 bases). Trimming removed 1 base at V and 2 bases at J, with 12 bases between. Germline V gives CDR1 MGHDK, CDR2 SYGVNS. The CDR3 spans 15 residues. CDR3 nucleotides: TGTGCCAGCAGTGAATGGCTAGCCCAAGCCTACGAGCAGTACTTC. Amino acid sequence: CASSEWLAQAYEQYF.

This sequence joins TRBV7-9 and TRBJ2-3, with a weak D call TRBD2 (6 bases). The germline V gene encodes CDR1 SEHNR and CDR2 FQNEAQ (reference sequence). CDR3 length equals 16 residues. The V and J ends lost 4 bases and 0 bases respectively, with 14 bases between them. CDR3 coding DNA: TGTGCCAGCAGCTGGCCCCCTAGCGAAAGCACAGATACGCAGTATTTT. Translated, it gives CASSWPPSESTDTQYF. Looking up the rest from reference TRBV7-9 and TRBJ2-3 gives the full variable domain: DTGVSQNPRHKITKRGQNVTFRCDPISEHNRLYWYRQTLGQGPEFLTYFQNEAQLEKSRLLSDRFSAERPKGSFSTLEIQRTEQGDSAMYLCASSWPPSESTDTQYFGPGTRLTVL.

This sequence joins TRBV29-1 and TRBJ2-7; 8 nucleotides line up with TRBD1. This CDR3 spans 14 amino acids. J was trimmed by 1 base and V by 6 bases; bases with no gene match: 8. CDR1 and CDR2 (germline): SQVTM, ANQGSEA. The CDR3, as DNA: TGCAGCGTCTGGACAGGGTCAAGGTCCTACGAGCAGTACTTC. Protein: CSVWTGSRSYEQYF.

The chain has TRBV29-1 and TRBJ2-6, with D unresolved. This CDR3 has 14 amino acids. Germline values: CDR1 SQVTM, CDR2 ANQGSEA. V was clipped by 1 base and J by 0 bases, with 4 bases between them. In nucleotides, the CDR3 is TGCAGCGTTGAAGTAGCCTCTGGGGCCAACGTCCTGACTTTC. This encodes CSVEVASGANVLTF. The variable domain in full, completed from reference TRBV29-1 and TRBJ2-6, reads SAVISQKPSRDICQRGTSLTIQCQVDSQVTMMFWYRQQPGQSLTLIATANQGSEATYESGFVIDKFPISRPNLTFSTLTVSNMSPEDSSIYLCSVEVASGANVLTFGAGSRLTVL.

V is TRBV24-1 and J is TRBJ2-1; D perhaps matches TRBD2 (5 bases). The germline gives CDR1 KGHDR, CDR2 SFDVKD. The CDR3 is 18 residues long. Trimming pared 2 bases from V and 1 base from J, leaving 17 bases between. The CDR3 is CATSDSLTRSGSYNEQFF. The CDR3 DNA is TGTGCCACCAGTGATTCCTTGACACGCTCGGGGTCCTACAATGAGCAGTTCTTC.

In its sample, this clonotype was seen a few times. J is TRBJ2-7 and V is TRBV20-1; TRBD1 agrees at 8 bases. Trimming removed 3 bases from V and 5 bases from J; junction bases left unmatched: 3. Germline assignment: CDR1 DFQATT and CDR2 SNEGSKA (reference sequence). CDR3 length equals 12 residues. Here the CDR3 reads CSASQGADEQYF. The CDR3 nucleotides are TGCAGTGCTAGTCAGGGGGCGGACGAGCAGTACTTC.

Turning to this clonotype: The junction differs from germline at one of its ends, possibly a read error. The chain links TRBV20-1 to TRBJ1-1; maybe TRBD1 (6 bases). CDR3 size: 17 residues. CDR1 and CDR2 (germline): DFQATT, SNEGSKA (reference sequence). CDR3 in amino acids: CSARDDTGSGSNTEAFF. CDR3 DNA: TGCAGTGCTAGAGACGATACAGGGTCGGGATCGAACACTGAAGCGTTCTTT.

Ten or more counts support this clonotype. The chain is built from TRBV20-1 and TRBJ1-2; 7 nucleotides agree with TRBD1. The germline CDR1 and CDR2 sequences are DFQATT and SNEGSKA (reference sequence). V lost 5 bases and J lost 7; bases outside the gene matches: 10. CDR3 length: 13 amino acids. The CDR3 here is CSAQQGLTSGYTF. The CDR3 nucleotides are TGCAGTGCTCAACAGGGGCTAACGAGTGGCTACACCTTC.

This clonotype was detected many times. The chain employs TRBV15 and TRBJ1-6, with 8 bases aligning to TRBD1. Germline V gene lookup returns CDR1 LNHNV and CDR2 YYDKDF (reference sequence). V was clipped by 3 bases and J by 10 bases; unmatched bases: 5. The CDR3 totals 14 residues. The DNA for the CDR3 is TGTGCCACCAGCAGGGACAGGGTTAACTCACCCCTCCACTTT. Translating gives CATSRDRVNSPLHF.

This clonotype appeared a few times. The chain joins TRBV27 to TRBJ1-1, with unresolved D. Per germline, CDR1 MNHEY and CDR2 SMNVEV (reference sequence). Trimming left V 2 bases short and J 1 base short, with 11 bases between. The CDR3 has 15 residues. The DNA of the CDR3 is TGTGCCAGCAGTTTAGTAGTAGAGGGGAACACTGAAGCTTTCTTT. This sequence encodes CASSLVVEGNTEAFF.

V gene TRBV4-3 combines with J gene TRBJ2-3, with a possible D match to TRBD2 (5 bases). With 0 bases removed from V and 2 bases from J, the gap between germline ends came to 9 bases. In germline, CDR1 is LGHNA, CDR2 YSLEER. This CDR3 has 15 residues. The CDR3 DNA is TGCGCCAGCAGCCAAGATAGCGCAGCCACAGATACGCAGTATTTT. This translates into CASSQDSAATDTQYF.

The rearrangement joins TRBV2 to TRBJ1-1; 7 bases match TRBD1. V trimming: 6 bases; J trimming: 4 bases; junction bases outside the gene matches: 8. The CDR3 spans 14 residues. The V gene's germline CDR1 is SNHLY and CDR2 FYNNEI. The CDR3 DNA reads as TGTGCCAGCAGGGACGACAGGGTAGCCACTGAAGCTTTCTTT. As protein: CASRDDRVATEAFF. The variable domain in full, completed from reference TRBV2 and TRBJ1-1, reads EPEVTQTPSHQVTQMGQEVILRCVPISNHLYFYWYRQILGQKVEFLVSFYNNEISEKSEIFDDQFSVERPDGSNFTLKIRSTKLEDSAMYFCASRDDRVATEAFFGQGTRLTVV.

This clonotype occurred many times. J is TRBJ2-1 and V is TRBV12-3 or TRBV12-4, with 8 bases matching TRBD1. J gave up 3 bases and V 5 bases, and 6 bases lay outside the gene matches. This CDR3 spans 15 amino acids. The CDR3 loop is CASSPGQGNYNEQFF. The CDR3 DNA is TGTGCCAGCAGTCCTGGACAGGGAAACTACAATGAGCAGTTCTTC.